This T cell receptor (beta chain) originates from a study of T cell responses to AZD1222 COVID-19 vaccine. Broader study findings: Samples come after the peak T cell response, not at day 14.

Details on this clone: Its antigen is as yet unknown.

Assay: immunoSEQ multiplex PCR; the TCRdb copy retains only in-frame clones and omits some. The sample records over 95,000 clones, 85% to 90% being singletons. Per the germline V gene, CDR1 is MNHEY and CDR2 is SVGAGI. This CDR3 spans 15 amino acids. V lost 0 bases, J lost 4 bases, and 10 bases lay in between. The chain couples TRBV6-5 to TRBJ2-4; D could derive from TRBD1 or TRBD2 (5 bases each). The input for sequencing was peripheral blood, taken on day 0 of AZD1222 vaccination. This receptor was identified in an adult in good health. As DNA, the CDR3 is TGTGCCAGCAGTTACTCTGGGACCGAGAAAAACATTCAGTACTTC. Amino acids: CASSYSGTEKNIQYF.